This T cell receptor (beta chain) emerged from a study of OX40 agonist ivuxolimab in advanced cancers. The repertoire was sequenced with immunoSEQ multiplex PCR; TCRdb's copy has only in-frame clones and lacks some. In the table there are roughly 41,000 clones, 88% of which are singletons. This clone was seen just once. Its antigen is unidentified. General study results and limits: By week 6 at 0.1 to 3.0 mg/kg, blood CD4+ and CD8+ T cells had expanded clonally.

The sequencing here drew on CD4+ or CD8+ T cells sorted from blood, taken in a trial of the OX40 agonist ivuxolimab. This receptor was identified in an adult with an advanced solid tumor such as melanoma, head and neck, liver or kidney cancer.

CDR3 amino acids: CASSLGRGLSEKLFF. CDR3 DNA: TGTGCCAGCAGCTTAGGCAGGGGATTGAGTGAAAAACTGTTTTTT. The chain joins TRBV7-9 to TRBJ1-4; perhaps TRBD1 as D (6 bases). The V end lost 1 base, the J end lost 7 bases, and 13 bases lay between the germline ends. This CDR3 has 15 amino acids. The germline CDR1 and CDR2 sequences are SEHNR and FQNEAQ (reference sequence).